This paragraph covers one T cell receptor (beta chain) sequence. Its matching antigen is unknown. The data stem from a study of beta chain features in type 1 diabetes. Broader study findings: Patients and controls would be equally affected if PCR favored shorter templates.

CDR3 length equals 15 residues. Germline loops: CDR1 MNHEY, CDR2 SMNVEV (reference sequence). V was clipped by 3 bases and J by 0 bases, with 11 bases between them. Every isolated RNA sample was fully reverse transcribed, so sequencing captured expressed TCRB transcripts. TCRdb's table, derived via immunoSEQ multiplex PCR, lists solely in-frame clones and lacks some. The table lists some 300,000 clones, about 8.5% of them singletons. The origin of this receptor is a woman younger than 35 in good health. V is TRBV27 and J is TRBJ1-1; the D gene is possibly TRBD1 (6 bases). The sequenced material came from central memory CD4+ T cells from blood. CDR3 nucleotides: TGTGCCAGCAGTTTCCTAGGACAGCTGAACACTGAAGCTTTCTTT. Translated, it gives CASSFLGQLNTEAFF.